This T cell receptor beta chain was obtained from a study of human T cells and chemical hapten exposure. This CDR3 region has 18 residues. V lost 6 bases to trimming and J lost 0 bases, with 18 bases between them. This clonotype appeared many times. TCRdb used MiXCR to reprocess the RACE reads, holding one entry per CDR3 protein. The sample holds around 160,000 distinct CDR3 sequences, around 15% seen once. Time point in this sample: patch test 1, 2 weeks after DPC sensitization. Treatment meaning: therapeutic diphenylcyclopropenone sensitization with weekly scalp DPC. The V and J genes are TRBV12-3 or TRBV12-4 and TRBJ2-6; D gene ambiguous. The receptor was derived from a young woman with alopecia areata. Some clones in this sample may be carry-over from other donors' samples. The material sequenced was whole blood, taken in connection with sensitization to the hapten diphenylcyclopropenone (DPC). The CDR3 region is CASSPSLGLLSGANVLTF. The DNA of the CDR3 is TGTGCCAGCAGCCCGTCCCTGGGCCTGCTCTCTGGGGCCAACGTCCTGACTTTC.